A selection of T cell receptor beta chains follows, all from one sample in a study of naive and memory T cell subsets. In TCRdb, the UMI-ligation and nested PCR reads were re-called with MiXCR into one record per CDR3 protein. The sample consists of 85,000 to 130,000 distinct CDR3 sequences, around 13% of them appearing once. Sequences were obtained from naive CD8+ T cells from blood. Source of these receptors: a human donor in good health. CDR3s include the opening cysteine and the closing phenylalanine or tryptophan. A D gene is named only where the DNA matches it firmly. The size of a clone is reported for some rows only, either as once, few or many, or as a class for expanded clones.

V gene	clone size	D gene	J gene	CDR3 DNA	CDR3 protein
TRBV7-6	many	TRBD2	TRBJ2-5	TGTGCCAGCAGCTTAGCAGGAAGCGGGACGGAGACCCAGTACTTC	CASSLAGSGTETQYF
TRBV19	-	TRBD2	TRBJ2-7	TGTGCCAGTAGTATAATTAGCGGGGGTCCCACCTACGAGCAGTACTTC	CASSIISGGPTYEQYF
TRBV28	-	-	TRBJ2-3	TGTGCCAGCAGTGTCAGGGTGGCCACAGATACGCAGTATTTT	CASSVRVATDTQYF
TRBV20-1	-	TRBD2	TRBJ2-5	TGCAGTGCTACAACTACACCGGGACTAGCGCTCCAAGAGACCAAGTACTTC	CSATTTPGLALQETKYF
TRBV7-6	many	-	TRBJ1-2	TGTGCCAGCAGCTTAGATGACAGGAACTATGGCTACACCTTC	CASSLDDRNYGYTF
TRBV6-6	-	-	TRBJ2-1	TGTGCCAGCAGTTACTCGATTAGCACTGAGCAGTTCTTC	CASSYSISTEQFF
TRBV5-5	-	-	TRBJ1-5	TGTGCCAGCAGCTTGGTTGATCATCAGCCCCAGCATTTT	CASSLVDHQPQHF
TRBV13	many	-	TRBJ2-1	TGTGCCAGCAGCTGGGAGGGGGATCCTTTGGGCAATGAGCAGTTCTTC	CASSWEGDPLGNEQFF
TRBV30	many	-	TRBJ2-1	TGTGCCTGGAGTGAAGGCGATCCCTCCTACAATGAGCAGTTCTTC	CAWSEGDPSYNEQFF
TRBV20-1	-	-	TRBJ2-7	TGCAGTGCTCAAGACAGGCCGAGCTCCTACGAGCAGTACTTC	CSAQDRPSSYEQYF
TRBV5-1	-	-	TRBJ1-2	TGCGCCAGCAGCTTGGAGGGGGAAGGCTACACCTTC	CASSLEGEGYTF
TRBV9	many	-	TRBJ1-4	TGTGCCAGCAGCGGGGGAGGTACTGAAAAACTGTTTTTT	CASSGGGTEKLFF
TRBV28	-	-	TRBJ2-2	TGTGCCAGCAGTCAGAACACCGGGGAGCTGTTTTTT	CASSQNTGELFF
TRBV27	few	-	TRBJ2-7	TGTGCCAGCAGTTTAGTGGGGGATAGCGACGAGCAGTACTTC	CASSLVGDSDEQYF
TRBV29-1	many	-	TRBJ2-1	TGCAGCGTCGTAATCGGCCCGGGCAATGAGCAGTTCTTC	CSVVIGPGNEQFF
TRBV20-1	few	TRBD2	TRBJ2-1	TGCAGTGCCGTACCTAGCGGGATAATCTTCGATGAGCAGTTCTTC	CSAVPSGIIFDEQFF
TRBV27	few	-	TRBJ1-5	TGTGCCAGCAGGAGTACAGGGTCCATGGAGCCCCAGCATTTT	CASRSTGSMEPQHF
TRBV4-2	few	-	TRBJ2-1	TGTGCCAGCAGCCAAGGGGGCGGTGAGCAGTTCTTC	CASSQGGGEQFF
TRBV29-1	many	-	TRBJ2-7	TGCAGCGTTGAAGTGGGGTACGAGCAGTACTTC	CSVEVGYEQYF
TRBV28	few	-	TRBJ2-1	TGTGCCAGCAGTTTCAGCGGCTGGGACCTTTCGTCGGAGTTCTTC	CASSFSGWDLSSEFF
TRBV9	-	-	TRBJ1-1	TGTGCCAGCAGCGTAGGAGGGCACACTGAAGCTTTCTTT	CASSVGGHTEAFF
TRBV7-8	few	TRBD1	TRBJ2-2	TGTGCCAGCAGCTTAATCCCCAGGGGGACCGGGGAGCTGTTTTTT	CASSLIPRGTGELFF
TRBV7-2	few	TRBD2	TRBJ2-7	TGTGCCAGCAGCTTATCGGGGGGGGACTACGAGCAGTACTTC	CASSLSGGDYEQYF
TRBV20-1	few	TRBD2	TRBJ2-1	TGCAGTGCTGGGACTAGCGGGAGTTTACATGAGCAGTTCTTC	CSAGTSGSLHEQFF
TRBV4-3	-	-	TRBJ2-4	TGCGCCAGCAGCCAAGCACAGGGATCGGGCAACATTCAGTACTTC	CASSQAQGSGNIQYF
TRBV12-3/TRBV12-4	-	-	TRBJ1-3	TGTGCCAGCACTCCCTGGGACTACTCTGGAAACACCATATATTTT	CASTPWDYSGNTIYF
TRBV2	-	TRBD1	TRBJ2-1	TGTGCCACCCCGGGACAGGGACCGAATGAGCAGTTCTTC	CATPGQGPNEQFF
TRBV28	few	-	TRBJ2-1	TGTGCCAGCAGTCCAAGAGATGAGCAGTTCTTC	CASSPRDEQFF
TRBV24-1	-	-	TRBJ2-1	TGTGCCACCGGGGGACCACAGCGGAACAATGAGCAGTTCTTC	CATGGPQRNNEQFF
TRBV3-1	-	-	TRBJ2-3	TGTGCCAGCAGCCAGGAGAATCCGGATTACGATACGCAGTATTTT	CASSQENPDYDTQYF
TRBV18	few	TRBD1	TRBJ2-1	TGTGCCAGCTCACCACCGTGGGGACAGGGGCTGAGCAATGAGCAGTTCTTC	CASSPPWGQGLSNEQFF
TRBV2	-	-	TRBJ2-5	TGTGCCAGCAGTGACCAGGAGACCCAGTACTTC	CASSDQETQYF
TRBV7-2	-	-	TRBJ2-1	TGTGCCAGCAGCTATCTAGCCAATGAGCAGTTCTTC	CASSYLANEQFF
TRBV29-1	-	-	TRBJ2-2	TGCAGCACTCGATCACCGAACACCGGGGAGCTGTTTTTT	CSTRSPNTGELFF
TRBV27	few	-	TRBJ1-5	TGTGCCAGCGGAGGGGGGCAGCCCCAGCATTTT	CASGGGQPQHF
TRBV10-3	many	TRBD1	TRBJ2-7	TGTGCCACCGATCCGGGACAGGGGTACCACGAGCAGTACTTC	CATDPGQGYHEQYF
TRBV29-1	many	-	TRBJ2-1	TGCAGCGTTGAAGCGGGGGGCGGCGATGAGCAGTTCTTC	CSVEAGGGDEQFF
TRBV4-2	-	-	TRBJ2-7	TGTGCCAGCAGCCAAGGTCTTTTCTACGAGCAGTACTTC	CASSQGLFYEQYF
TRBV5-5	many	-	TRBJ2-7	TGTGCCAGCAGCTCCGACAAGACCTACGAGCAGTACTTC	CASSSDKTYEQYF
TRBV15	-	-	TRBJ2-5	TGTGCCACCAGCAGAGAAAGGGAGGCCCAGTACTTC	CATSREREAQYF
TRBV20-1	many	TRBD2	TRBJ2-1	TGCAGTGCTAGAGATCGAACTAGCGGGACTGATGAGCAGTTCTTC	CSARDRTSGTDEQFF
TRBV14	few	-	TRBJ2-7	TGTGCCAGCAGCCAAGAGTCGGGCGAGCAGTACTTC	CASSQESGEQYF
TRBV28	-	TRBD1	TRBJ2-1	TGTGCCAGCAGTCAGACAGGGAGCTCCTACAATGAGCAGTTCTTC	CASSQTGSSYNEQFF
TRBV24-1	-	-	TRBJ2-1	TGTGCCACCAGTGACTCAGGGCCATTGACGAATGAGCAGTTCTTC	CATSDSGPLTNEQFF
TRBV15	-	-	TRBJ1-4	TGTGCCACCAGCAACAGGGAGGCAACTAATGAAAAACTGTTTTTT	CATSNREATNEKLFF
TRBV12-3/TRBV12-4	few	-	TRBJ1-5	TGTGCCAGCAGTTTATCTTCGGCCCAGCCCCAGCATTTT	CASSLSSAQPQHF
TRBV29-1	few	TRBD2	TRBJ2-2	TGCAGCGTTGAAAGAGTAGCGGGGGGAAACACCGGGGAGCTGTTTTTT	CSVERVAGGNTGELFF
TRBV13	many	TRBD2	TRBJ2-1	TGTGCCAGCAGCATAGCGGGAGACTACAATGAGCAGTTCTTC	CASSIAGDYNEQFF
TRBV20-1	-	TRBD2	TRBJ2-7	TGCAGTGCTATGGAGGGACTAGCCATACACGAGCAGTACTTC	CSAMEGLAIHEQYF
TRBV7-9	-	-	TRBJ1-2	TGTGCCAGCAGCCCCGACAGTTTCTATGGCTACACCTTC	CASSPDSFYGYTF
TRBV28	few	TRBD1	TRBJ2-7	TGTGCCGGCCGGGACAGCAGCTCCTACGAGCAGTACTTC	CAGRDSSSYEQYF
TRBV6-5	-	TRBD1	TRBJ1-5	TGTGCCAGCAGTGACAGGGGTAGACAGCCCCAGCATTTT	CASSDRGRQPQHF
TRBV13	few	-	TRBJ2-7	TGTGCCAGCAGCTTAATCCGGGACAACTACGAGCAGTACTTC	CASSLIRDNYEQYF
TRBV3-1	-	-	TRBJ2-2	TGTGCCAGCAGCCCCGACAACACCGGGGAGCTGTTTTTT	CASSPDNTGELFF
TRBV9	many	-	TRBJ2-5	TGTGCCAGCAGCGTAGCGGGAGCCGTTCAAGAGACCCAGTACTTC	CASSVAGAVQETQYF